One sample yielded the 19 T cell receptor beta chains listed below, sequenced in a study of cytomegalovirus exposure and HLA in healthy donors. Primers: 60 Vbeta forward and 13 Jbeta reverse. Libraries were prepared by immunoSEQ multiplex PCR; TCRdb keeps only in-frame clonotypes and omits some of them. The sample has 300,000 or so clones; just under 85% are singletons. The sample consisted of PBMCs. These receptors came from a woman in her thirties or forties in good health and CMV-seropositive.

This rearrangement joins TRBV28 to TRBJ1-2; possible D gene TRBD1, 6 bases. The germline V gene encodes CDR1 MDHEN and CDR2 SYDVKM. The germline V and J ends were trimmed by 6 bases and 3 bases, with 8 bases remaining between them. The CDR3 consists of 12 residues. DNA for the CDR3: TGTGCCAGCAGCAGGACAGACTATGGCTACACCTTC. Protein: CASSRTDYGYTF.

The chain links TRBV5-1 to TRBJ1-1; possibly TRBD1 for D (5 bases). The ends were cut back, 3 bases at V and 0 bases at J, with 18 bases in the middle. In germline, CDR1 is SGHRS, CDR2 YFSETQ. The length of the CDR3 is 17 residues. Written as DNA, the CDR3 is TGCGCCAGCAGCTCCCCCGAGCAGGGACTAATGAACACTGAAGCTTTCTTT. Translation: CASSSPEQGLMNTEAFF.

The chain uses TRBV2 and TRBJ2-1, with a possible D match to TRBD1 (6 bases). The CDR3 consists of 15 residues. Germline V gene sequence: CDR1 SNHLY, CDR2 FYNNEI. With 2 bases removed from V and 7 bases from J, the gap between germline ends came to 15 bases. In DNA form, the CDR3 reads TGTGCCAGCAGTGAAAGCAGGGGCTTTGAGAATGAGCAGTTCTTC. This translates into CASSESRGFENEQFF.

This rearrangement joins TRBV11-2 to TRBJ2-3, with 9 bases aligning to TRBD2. The CDR3 contains 15 residues. V lost 7 bases and J lost 5; bases outside the gene matches: 10. Germline V gene lookup returns CDR1 SGHAT and CDR2 FQNNGV. CDR3: CASIINALAGDTQYF. DNA for the CDR3: TGTGCCAGCATTATAAATGCACTAGCGGGAGATACGCAGTATTTT.

This chain uses TRBV6-5 with TRBJ1-2; TRBD1 matches at 9 bases. This CDR3 contains 15 residues. Trimming at V came to 6 bases and at J to 5 bases, leaving 10 bases not matched to a gene. Germline V gene data show CDR1 as MNHEY and CDR2 as SVGAGI. The CDR3 protein is CASSPGQGRPYGYTF. The CDR3 bases are TGTGCCAGCAGCCCCGGACAGGGGCGACCTTATGGCTACACCTTC.

V usage is TRBV11-3 and J usage is TRBJ1-1, with D hard to call. V gave up 5 bases and J gave up 1 base, with 5 bases separating them. The CDR3 runs 12 residues. Germline CDR1 SGHNT, CDR2 YENEEA. DNA for the CDR3: TGTGCCAGCAGCCCCGGGAACACTGAAGCTTTCTTT. Protein product: CASSPGNTEAFF. The full variable domain, rest sourced from reference TRBV11-3 and TRBJ1-1, is EAGVVQSPRYKIIEKKQPVAFWCNPISGHNTLYWYLQNLGQGPELLIRYENEEAVDDSQLPKDRFSAERLKGVDSTLKIQPAELGDSAVYLCASSPGNTEAFFGQGTRLTVV.

The genes are TRBV5-6 and TRBJ2-1; 10 positions match TRBD2. The V gene's germline CDR1 is SGHDT and CDR2 YYEEEE. V was pared by 4 bases and J by 4 bases, with 5 bases of the junction left unmatched. CDR3 length: 15 residues. CDR3 sequence: CASSQGLALYNEQFF. CDR3 in DNA: TGTGCCAGCAGCCAGGGACTAGCGTTGTACAATGAGCAGTTCTTC.

The V gene is TRBV7-8, the J gene TRBJ2-7; the D is unclear. The CDR3 consists of 12 residues. Germline V gene data show CDR1 as SGHVS and CDR2 as FQNEAQ. The V end was cut by 5 bases, the J end by 6 bases, with 11 bases between. CDR3 sequence (DNA): TGTGCCAGCAGCCGACTTGGAAGCGAGCAGTACTTC. The encoded protein is CASSRLGSEQYF.

The rearrangement uses TRBV5-1 and TRBJ2-7, with 7 bases identical to TRBD1. CDR1 is SGHRS and CDR2 is YFSETQ in the germline V gene. CDR3 length: 16 residues. Trimming removed 0 bases from V and 2 bases from J; junction bases left unmatched: 8. The CDR3 DNA reads TGCGCCAGCAGCTTGGGTGACAGGGCGGATCCCTACGAGCAGTACTTC. It translates to CASSLGDRADPYEQYF.

This clone has only one observation. This specimen includes other DNA sequences encoding the same CDR3. CDR3 nucleotide sequence: TGTGCCTGGAGTGTGGCAGGGGGCGGGCAGCCCCAGCATTTT. It translates to CAWSVAGGGQPQHF. The chain combines TRBV30 with TRBJ1-5; TRBD1 matches at 8 bases. This CDR3 has 14 residues. Germline CDR1 GTSNPN, CDR2 SVGIG (reference sequence). V was pared by 0 bases and J by 7 bases, with 5 bases of the junction left unmatched.

The V and J genes are TRBV6-6 and TRBJ1-6; 11 bases are shared with TRBD1. Germline lookup yields CDR1 MNHNY and CDR2 SVGAGI (reference sequence). This CDR3 has 15 residues. V was pared by 2 bases and J by 9 bases, with 3 bases of the junction left unmatched. CDR3 in DNA: TGTGCCAGCAGTTACACAGGACAGGGGGCTTCACCCCTCCACTTT. The encoded protein is CASSYTGQGASPLHF.

This sequence joins TRBV7-9 and TRBJ1-2, with TRBD1 matching over 9 bases. CDR3 length: 13 residues. The trim removed 8 bases at V and 7 bases at J, leaving 8 bases unmatched. Germline V gene data show CDR1 as SEHNR and CDR2 as FQNEAQ (reference sequence). The CDR3 DNA follows: TGTGCCAGCGGGGGACAGGGAATAGGTGGCTACACCTTC. This sequence encodes CASGGQGIGGYTF.

This chain connects TRBV6-1 to TRBJ1-2; D gene unclear. The ends were cut back, 2 bases at V and 4 bases at J, with 20 bases in the middle. CDR1 MNHNS and CDR2 SASEGT come from the germline V gene. The CDR3 loop spans 17 amino acids. The CDR3 DNA reads as TGTGCCAGCAGTGAACCCCCTGGCCGTACCGCTGGCTATGGCTACACCTTC. Translating gives CASSEPPGRTAGYGYTF.

This chain uses TRBV6-1 with TRBJ1-5; possibly TRBD1 for D (5 bases). The length of the CDR3 is 14 residues. The germline V and J ends were trimmed by 6 bases and 9 bases, with 18 bases remaining between them. The germline V gene encodes CDR1 MNHNS and CDR2 SASEGT. Written as DNA, the CDR3 is TGTGCCAGCAGCTCGCAGGGTATAGGCAGGCCCCAGCATTTT. This translates into CASSSQGIGRPQHF.

V and J are TRBV9 and TRBJ1-2; D unclear. This CDR3 has 12 amino acids. V gave up 4 bases and J gave up 7 bases, with 11 bases separating them. Germline assignment: CDR1 SGDLS and CDR2 YYNGEE. CDR3 in DNA: TGTGCCAGCAGCTCCCTCGGGTCTGGCTACACCTTC. Protein product: CASSSLGSGYTF. Drawing the rest from reference TRBV9 and TRBJ1-2, the complete variable domain is DSGVTQTPKHLITATGQRVTLRCSPRSGDLSVYWYQQSLDQGLQFLIQYYNGEERAKGNILERFSAQQFPDLHSELNLSSLELGDSALYFCASSSLGSGYTFGSGTRLTVV.

The chain combines TRBV4-1 with TRBJ2-7; 7 bases line up with TRBD2. V lost 3 bases, J lost 4 bases, and 18 bases stayed unmatched. The CDR3 has 18 amino acids. Germline V lookup: CDR1 MGHRA, CDR2 YSYEKL. The CDR3 here is CASSHEPPEGLRAYEQYF. CDR3 DNA sequence: TGCGCCAGCAGCCACGAACCCCCCGAGGGACTACGAGCGTACGAGCAGTACTTC.

This clone appeared a single time. The chain is built from TRBV30 and TRBJ1-2, with a weak D call TRBD1 (5 bases). This CDR3 comprises 14 residues. Trimming removed 4 bases from V and 6 bases from J, with 18 bases in between. CDR1 is GTSNPN, CDR2 SVGIG, per germline (reference sequence). The CDR3 spells CAWTLLWGDDGYTF. CDR3 bases: TGTGCCTGGACTCTTTTGTGGGGGGACGATGGCTACACCTTC.

The chain joins TRBV6-6 to TRBJ2-2; 9 bases fit TRBD1. The ends lost 7 bases at V and 0 bases at J; junction bases unmatched: 3. The germline V gene has CDR1 MNHNY and CDR2 SVGAGI (reference sequence). The CDR3 extends over 15 amino acids. This CDR3 is CASKTGGPNTGELFF. The CDR3 DNA reads as TGTGCCAGCAAGACAGGGGGTCCGAACACCGGGGAGCTGTTTTTT.

This clone has just a few counts. The rearrangement links TRBV29-1 to TRBJ1-2; weak D call: TRBD1 (5 bases). Looked up from germline, CDR1 is SQVTM and CDR2 is ANQGSEA. Between the trimmed V and J ends, which lost 7 bases and 8 bases, there was a span of 17 bases. There are 12 residues in the CDR3. CDR3 nucleotide sequence: TGCAGCGCCCGCTTATGGGGCGCAGGCTACACCTTC. This translates into CSARLWGAGYTF.